This T cell receptor beta chain was found in a study of blood T cell repertoires in COVID-19. Germline V gene sequence: CDR1 SGHAT, CDR2 FQNNGV. The CDR3 totals 14 residues. The V and J ends lost 3 bases and 7 bases respectively, with 13 bases between them. TCRdb keeps only in-frame clones here, not all; method: immunoSEQ multiplex PCR. Among approximately 260,000 clones, roughly 80% were seen once, and the ten largest hold approximately 13%. The chain has TRBV11-2 and TRBJ2-1; maybe TRBD1 (5 bases). The sequencing input was peripheral blood. This clonotype was sampled from an older woman with active or convalescent COVID-19. The CDR3 DNA reads TGTGCCAGCAGCTTTGGGGCAGCCATGAATGAGCAGTTCTTC. It encodes CASSFGAAMNEQFF.